This T cell receptor (beta chain) was recovered during a study of vaccination effects on CD4 cells after COVID-19. Study outcomes and limitations: Few convalescent patients and no early post-infection timepoints were included in the study. Long after vaccination, the clones induced by infection and by vaccine shrank markedly in size.

Expansion with viral peptide pools was applied to antigen-specific CD4+ T cells by the ViraFEST assay prior to sequencing. Following an approximately 10-day culture, CD4+ T cells were purified. All vaccine recipients tested negative for nucleocapsid antibodies and had never contracted SARS-CoV-2 infection. In the cultures, half the medium was exchanged for IL-2 medium on days 3 and 7. As to this clone: No antigen is known for it.

The CDR3 contains 13 residues. From germline, CDR1 is MNHNY and CDR2 SVGAGI (reference sequence). Trimming shortened V by 2 bases and J by 12 bases, and 14 bases separated the two germline ends. Sequencing used immunoSEQ multiplex PCR; TCRdb keeps in-frame clones, though not all of them. Among approximately 76,000 clones, about 79% were seen once, and the ten largest hold more than 9%. The chain recombines TRBV6-6 with TRBJ2-1, with D possibly being TRBD2 (5 bases). The sequencing used CD4+ T cells from PBMCs cultured with SARS-CoV-2 spike peptides, collected before COVID-19 vaccination. The sequence derives from a human donor who received a COVID-19 vaccine. CDR3 DNA sequence: TGTGCCAGCAGTTACGGGTATGAGGGTTGGCAGTTCTTC. Translated: CASSYGYEGWQFF.